The 26 T cell receptor beta chains listed next were all sequenced from one sample in a study of glioma-infiltrating T cells after dendritic cell vaccination listed by TCRdb under 2016. Libraries were prepared through the immunoSEQ multiplex PCR assay. The table was pulled from immuneACCESS by TCRdb, which kept in-frame rearrangements only. Such tables lose some clones; where checked, under half of the loss comes from unresolved V genes, and the rest has no known cause. The sample records approximately 24,000 clones, nearly 90% of which are singletons. The top ten hold about 2.9% of the sample. Sample time point, as interpreted from the label and publication: after dendritic cell vaccination, including at tumor progression/relapse. Material: blood, obtained after dendritic cell vaccination. These receptor sequences come from a human donor with glioblastoma.

The chain recombines TRBV2 with TRBJ1-5, with D hard to call. Germline V gene data show CDR1 as SNHLY and CDR2 as FYNNEI. CDR3 length: 14 amino acids. V lost 6 bases to trimming and J lost 0 bases, with 9 bases between them. The CDR3 DNA reads TGTGCCAGCAGATTTCGTTCTAGCAATCAGCCCCAGCATTTT. Translation: CASRFRSSNQPQHF.

The gene calls are TRBV6-1 and TRBJ2-5; D call uncertain. Trimming pared 2 bases from V and 9 bases from J, leaving 16 bases between. In germline, CDR1 is MNHNS, CDR2 SASEGT. The CDR3 length is 14 residues. The CDR3 here is CASSESLSKVAQYF. CDR3 coding DNA: TGTGCCAGCAGTGAATCACTATCCAAGGTCGCCCAGTACTTC.

V is TRBV29-1 and J is TRBJ1-2, with TRBD1 matching 7 bases. There are 14 residues in the CDR3. J was trimmed by 2 bases and V by 8 bases; bases with no gene match: 11. The germline gives CDR1 SQVTM, CDR2 ANQGSEA. CDR3: CSTHLIGGNYGYTF. The CDR3 bases are TGCAGCACCCACCTGATAGGGGGCAACTATGGCTACACCTTC. The full variable domain, its missing parts supplied by reference TRBV29-1 and TRBJ1-2, is SAVISQKPSRDICQRGTSLTIQCQVDSQVTMMFWYRQQPGQSLTLIATANQGSEATYESGFVIDKFPISRPNLTFSTLTVSNMSPEDSSIYLCSTHLIGGNYGYTFGSGTRLTVV.

The rearrangement joins TRBV6-6 to TRBJ2-1; 9 nucleotides match TRBD2. After removal of 2 bases from V and 9 bases from J, the junction contained 8 bases not matched to a gene. The CDR3 is made up of 15 amino acids. Looked up from germline, CDR1 is MNHNY and CDR2 is SVGAGI (reference sequence). The CDR3 DNA reads as TGTGCCAGCAGTTACCGCTCTAGCGGGGTTGGTGAGCAGTTCTTC. Protein product: CASSYRSSGVGEQFF.

A single count supports this clone. CDR3 in amino acids: CASSLTGGNGYNEQFF. The CDR3 nucleotides are TGTGCCAGCAGTCTGACAGGGGGTAATGGTTACAATGAGCAGTTCTTC. The chain carries TRBV2 and TRBJ2-1, with 9 bases matching TRBD1. Germline CDR1 reads SNHLY; CDR2 reads FYNNEI. Trimming at V came to 5 bases and at J to 4 bases, leaving 9 bases not matched to a gene. CDR3 length: 16 amino acids.

This clone was found a few times. The V call is TRBV29-1, the J call TRBJ1-2, with D unresolved. The V end was cut by 7 bases, the J end by 3 bases, with 15 bases between. Germline CDR1 SQVTM, CDR2 ANQGSEA. The CDR3 is 13 amino acids. The CDR3 sequence: CSALPGGHYGYTF. In DNA, the CDR3 is TGCAGCGCGCTCCCCGGCGGTCACTATGGCTACACCTTC. Using reference TRBV29-1 and TRBJ1-2 for the parts outside the CDR3, the full variable domain is SAVISQKPSRDICQRGTSLTIQCQVDSQVTMMFWYRQQPGQSLTLIATANQGSEATYESGFVIDKFPISRPNLTFSTLTVSNMSPEDSSIYLCSALPGGHYGYTFGSGTRLTVV.

The J gene is TRBJ2-4, the V gene TRBV6-1; D perhaps matches TRBD1 (5 bases). The CDR3 has 14 residues. The germline V gene encodes CDR1 MNHNS and CDR2 SASEGT. Trimming took 2 bases from V and 7 from J, leaving 12 bases between them. The CDR3 reads CASSETGQRNIQYF. The CDR3 DNA sequence: TGTGCCAGCAGTGAAACAGGTCAGAGGAACATTCAGTACTTC.

The V and J genes are TRBV27 and TRBJ2-5; 8 positions match TRBD2. With the DNA end fitting TRBJ2-7 better, the J assignment may be wrong. Germline V gives CDR1 MNHEY, CDR2 SMNVEV (reference sequence). This CDR3 is built from 13 residues. CDR3 loop: CASSLRGDYEQYF. CDR3 DNA sequence: TGTGCCAGCAGTTTGCGGGGGGATTACGAGCAGTACTTC.

The chain has TRBV5-1 and TRBJ2-7, with 9 bases lining up with TRBD1. Germline V gives CDR1 SGHRS, CDR2 YFSETQ. This CDR3 region has 14 residues. The ends lost 5 bases at V and 6 bases at J; junction bases unmatched: 9. In DNA, the CDR3 is TGCGCCAGCAGACCAGACAGGGGGGTTTCCGAGCAGTACTTC. This encodes CASRPDRGVSEQYF.

The rearrangement uses TRBV7-6 and TRBJ2-7, with 8 nucleotides matching TRBD1. With 1 base clipped from V and 6 bases from J, the junction kept 5 bases outside the gene matches. The CDR3 runs 14 residues. CDR1 SGHVS and CDR2 FNYEAQ come from the germline V gene. Here the CDR3 DNA reads TGTGCCAGCAGCTTAGGGGCAGGGGGCCTCGAGCAGTACTTC. It yields the protein CASSLGAGGLEQYF.

The chain links TRBV11-3 to TRBJ2-2, with TRBD1 identical over 8 bases. This CDR3 spans 17 amino acids. Germline V gene sequence: CDR1 SGHNT, CDR2 YENEEA. Losses at the gene ends were 2 bases for V and 1 base for J; bases not matched to a gene: 6. The CDR3 DNA reads as TGTGCCAGCAGCTTATTATCAGGACAGGGGAACACCGGGGAGCTGTTTTTT. It specifies CASSLLSGQGNTGELFF.

A word on this clone: One end of the junction varies from germline; a read error may be responsible. The V call is TRBV29-1, the J call TRBJ2-2; D may correspond to TRBD1 or TRBD2 (6 bases each). Germline V CDR1 and CDR2: SQVTM, ANQGSEA. This CDR3 is 14 amino acids long. The CDR3 sequence is CSVEGGPGTGELFF. CDR3 nucleotide sequence: TGCAGCGTCGAAGGGGGGCCCGGCACCGGGGAGCTGTTTTTT.

This chain uses TRBV7-2 with TRBJ2-1; 14 nucleotides align to TRBD2. This CDR3 has 15 residues. The V segment lost 5 bases and the J segment 6 bases; nucleotides outside the gene matches: 3. Germline V gives CDR1 SGHTA, CDR2 FQGNSA. CDR3: CASSLTSGGANEQFF. CDR3 bases: TGTGCCAGCAGCCTGACTAGCGGGGGGGCCAATGAGCAGTTCTTC.

This sequence joins TRBV2 and TRBJ1-5; a weak D match, TRBD1 (5 bases). Per the germline V gene, CDR1 is SNHLY and CDR2 is FYNNEI. The V end lost 8 bases, the J end lost 9 bases, and 20 bases lay between the germline ends. This CDR3 contains 14 residues. In nucleotides, the CDR3 is TGTGCCAGCCAGGATACCGGGGGGTATCTGCCCCAGCATTTT. Its protein is CASQDTGGYLPQHF.

This rearrangement joins TRBV6-1 to TRBJ2-1; D perhaps matches TRBD1 (6 bases). Deletions cut 6 bases from V and 1 base from J, with 13 bases between. The germline V gene has CDR1 MNHNS and CDR2 SASEGT. The CDR3 is 15 amino acids. CDR3 bases: TGTGCCAGCAGGGACTCCCAGGGGTCCTACAATGAGCAGTTCTTC. Amino acid sequence: CASRDSQGSYNEQFF.

The chain links TRBV6-5 to TRBJ1-2; 7 bases match TRBD1. V trimming: 2 bases; J trimming: 7 bases; junction bases outside the gene matches: 7. Germline V gene sequence: CDR1 MNHEY, CDR2 SVGAGI. There are 14 residues in the CDR3. The chain's CDR3 is CASSYARGASGYTF. CDR3 DNA: TGTGCCAGCAGTTACGCCAGGGGGGCAAGTGGCTACACCTTC.

The chain combines TRBV10-1 with TRBJ2-3, with 10 positions matching TRBD1. With 6 bases clipped from V and 6 bases from J, the junction kept 15 bases outside the gene matches. Germline loops: CDR1 WNHNN, CDR2 SYGVQD (reference sequence). The CDR3 runs 17 residues. The CDR3, as DNA: TGCGCCAGCAGCGAGAGAGGGACAGGGGCCGCCCGTGATACGCAGTATTTT. Its translation is CASSERGTGAARDTQYF.

The chain combines TRBV5-1 with TRBJ2-7; TRBD1 matches at 8 bases. This CDR3 has 16 amino acids. V dropped 0 bases and J dropped 2; count of bases not matched to a gene: 7. From germline, CDR1 is SGHRS and CDR2 YFSETQ. The CDR3 loop is CASSLGGTGTTYEQYF. As DNA, the CDR3 is TGCGCCAGCAGCTTGGGAGGGACAGGAACGACCTACGAGCAGTACTTC. Filled out from reference TRBV5-1 and TRBJ2-7, the complete variable domain reads KAGVTQTPRYLIKTRGQQVTLSCSPISGHRSVSWYQQTPGQGLQFLFEYFSETQRNKGNFPGRFSGRQFSNSRSEMNVSTLELGDSALYLCASSLGGTGTTYEQYFGPGTRLTVT.

The chain uses TRBV4-1 and TRBJ1-2; TRBD1 agrees at 7 bases. V trimming: 0 bases; J trimming: 8 bases; junction bases outside the gene matches: 15. Per the germline V gene, CDR1 is MGHRA and CDR2 is YSYEKL. The CDR3 is made up of 17 amino acids. The CDR3 DNA reads TGCGCCAGCAGCCAAGATCCCTATTTGACAGGGACTGGGGGCTACACCTTC. Protein product: CASSQDPYLTGTGGYTF.

The chain combines TRBV11-2 with TRBJ1-5; D is unclear. V was pared by 1 base and J by 0 bases, with 7 bases between. Germline loops: CDR1 SGHAT, CDR2 FQNNGV. This CDR3 comprises 15 residues. The CDR3 region is CASSLGGYSNQPQHF. Here the CDR3 DNA reads TGTGCCAGCAGCTTAGGAGGATATAGCAATCAGCCCCAGCATTTT. The whole variable domain, remainder taken from reference TRBV11-2 and TRBJ1-5, is EAGVAQSPRYKIIEKRQSVAFWCNPISGHATLYWYQQILGQGPKLLIQFQNNGVVDDSQLPKDRFSAERLKGVDSTLKIQPAKLEDSAVYLCASSLGGYSNQPQHFGDGTRLSIL.

The J gene is TRBJ2-3, the V gene TRBV11-2; 11 bases map to TRBD2. From germline, CDR1 is SGHAT and CDR2 FQNNGV. V shed 6 bases, J shed 6 bases, and the junction held 14 bases outside the gene matches. The CDR3 loop spans 17 amino acids. CDR3 region: CASREALAGGLPDTQYF. DNA for the CDR3: TGTGCCAGCAGGGAAGCCCTAGCGGGGGGCCTTCCTGATACGCAGTATTTT. The whole variable domain, filled in from reference TRBV11-2 and TRBJ2-3, reads EAGVAQSPRYKIIEKRQSVAFWCNPISGHATLYWYQQILGQGPKLLIQFQNNGVVDDSQLPKDRFSAERLKGVDSTLKIQPAKLEDSAVYLCASREALAGGLPDTQYFGPGTRLTVL.

The chain carries TRBV6-1 and TRBJ1-5; D may be TRBD1 (5 bases). The germline gives CDR1 MNHNS, CDR2 SASEGT. The CDR3 length is 15 residues. V gave up 0 bases and J gave up 4 bases, with 10 bases separating them. For the CDR3, the DNA is TGTGCCAGCAGTGAAGCCGGGACTTTAAATCAGCCCCAGCATTTT. Translating gives CASSEAGTLNQPQHF.

The CDR3 loop is CASSLGIGGGTGELFF. DNA for the CDR3: TGTGCCAGCAGCTTAGGGATAGGGGGGGGCACCGGGGAGCTGTTTTTT. The V gene is TRBV7-2, the J gene TRBJ2-2; tentative D call: TRBD2 (7 bases). V shed 1 base and J shed 4 bases, with 13 bases lying between them. The CDR3 runs 16 residues. CDR1 SGHTA and CDR2 FQGNSA come from the germline V gene.

The J gene is TRBJ2-2, the V gene TRBV5-6; 7 nucleotides align to TRBD1. This CDR3 region has 15 residues. CDR1 is SGHDT, CDR2 YYEEEE, per germline. Unmatched junction bases numbered 7, after V lost 4 bases and J lost 4 bases. CDR3 DNA sequence: TGTGCCAGCAGCGGAACGGACAGGCGCACCGGGGAGCTGTTTTTT. Protein: CASSGTDRRTGELFF.

The chain couples TRBV19 to TRBJ2-5; TRBD2 is a possible D gene (7 bases). This CDR3 has 13 residues. V lost 10 bases and J lost 4, with 16 bases in between. Germline assignment: CDR1 LNHDA and CDR2 SQIVND (reference sequence). CDR3 amino acids: CATQLGGVETQYF. Written as DNA, the CDR3 is TGTGCCACCCAATTAGGGGGGGTAGAGACCCAGTACTTC.

The CDR3 reads CASILLREIQSGYTF. The CDR3 DNA follows: TGTGCCAGCATCCTCCTCAGGGAAATTCAAAGTGGCTACACCTTC. This chain uses TRBV2 with TRBJ1-2; D perhaps matches TRBD1 (5 bases). CDR1 and CDR2 (germline): SNHLY, FYNNEI. The CDR3 consists of 15 residues. V lost 7 bases and J lost 7, with 22 bases in between.